Here is one T cell receptor (beta chain) with its context. The data derive from a study of control samples from healthy donors and cancer patients. The CDR3 extends over 15 amino acids. Germline V gene lookup returns CDR1 LGHNT and CDR2 FRNRAP. V was pared by 5 bases and J by 4 bases, with 8 bases of the junction left unmatched. Using immunoSEQ multiplex PCR, the repertoire was profiled, and TCRdb retains in-frame clones only, with some absent. The data hold some 200,000 clones, with 91% observed a single time. The sequence was collected from a woman aged 25 to 39 in good health. Source material: blood. The rearrangement joins TRBV12-5 to TRBJ2-5; 9 bases agree with TRBD1. Here the CDR3 reads CASGPATGGRETQYF. CDR3 coding DNA: TGTGCTAGTGGTCCCGCGACAGGGGGAAGAGAGACCCAGTACTTC.